Each of the 20 T cell receptor beta chains below was sequenced from the same sample in a study of blood T cell repertoires in COVID-19. Profiling relied on immunoSEQ multiplex PCR, and the TCRdb table lists in-frame clones only, not all of them. Found here are approximately 80,000 clones, over 65% of them singletons; the top ten hold 4.5% to 6%. Sequencing was done on a sample of peripheral blood. The receptors come from a man aged 45-65 years with active or convalescent COVID-19.

This clone has a count of ten or more. The chain links TRBV10-1 to TRBJ2-2; D uncertain. V lost 3 bases and J lost 6, with 5 bases in between. The CDR3 sequence is 12 residues long. Germline-derived CDR1 and CDR2 are WNHNN and SYGVQD (reference sequence). DNA for the CDR3: TGCGCCAGCAGTGACCCATCCGGGGAGCTGTTTTTT. Protein: CASSDPSGELFF.

V is TRBV9 and J is TRBJ1-2, with 9 bases aligning to TRBD1. Germline CDR1 is SGDLS and CDR2 is YYNGEE. The CDR3 is made up of 15 amino acids. V trimming: 4 bases; J trimming: 6 bases; junction bases outside the gene matches: 10. The CDR3 region is CASSPRTGEVNGYTF. For the CDR3, the DNA is TGTGCCAGCAGCCCTCGGACAGGGGAAGTCAATGGCTACACCTTC.

The table lists this clone with a few counts. The rearrangement uses TRBV5-1 and TRBJ1-2; the match to TRBD1 covers 7 bases. Unmatched junction bases numbered 16, after V lost 4 bases and J lost 7 bases. CDR1 and CDR2 from the germline V gene are SGHRS and YFSETQ. The CDR3 runs to 16 residues. The CDR3 here is CASSEATGRSLVGYTF. CDR3 bases: TGCGCCAGCAGCGAAGCGACAGGGAGATCACTGGTTGGCTACACCTTC.

The V gene is TRBV19, the J gene TRBJ1-2, with TRBD1 matching 7 bases. This CDR3 has 16 amino acids. Germline V CDR1 and CDR2: LNHDA, SQIVND (reference sequence). Trimming took 6 bases from V and 4 from J; bases not matched to a gene: 14. CDR3 nucleotides: TGTGCCAGTAGGGGGGACAGAGGTCATAGCGGCTATGGCTACACCTTC. Amino acids: CASRGDRGHSGYGYTF.

The chain employs TRBV15 and TRBJ1-4, with 9 positions matching TRBD1. The germline gives CDR1 LNHNV, CDR2 YYDKDF (reference sequence). The V gene end was trimmed by 4 bases and the J gene end by 5 bases; junction bases not matched to a gene: 5. This CDR3 has 15 residues. The CDR3, as DNA: TGTGCCACCAGCAACCTACAGGGGGCAAATGAAAAACTGTTTTTT. This translates into CATSNLQGANEKLFF.

The chain joins TRBV27 to TRBJ2-2; TRBD1 matches at 8 bases. The CDR3 is 15 residues long. The trim removed 2 bases at V and 4 bases at J, leaving 3 bases unmatched. From germline, CDR1 is MNHEY and CDR2 SMNVEV (reference sequence). For the CDR3, the DNA is TGTGCCAGCAGTTTAACTACAGGGGGCACCGGGGAGCTGTTTTTT. This codes for CASSLTTGGTGELFF.

CDR3 coding DNA: TGTGCCAGCAGCCCAGGTGGAGGGAGGCAGCCCCAGCATTTT. It is translated as CASSPGGGRQPQHF. V gene TRBV11-2 combines with J gene TRBJ1-5; D is unresolved. The germline V gene has CDR1 SGHAT and CDR2 FQNNGV. The V end was cut by 5 bases, the J end by 7 bases, with 15 bases between. The CDR3 covers 14 residues.

This chain connects TRBV29-1 to TRBJ2-1; D possibly corresponds to TRBD1 (6 bases). Germline V gene sequence: CDR1 SQVTM, CDR2 ANQGSEA. Trimming cost V 0 bases and J 3 bases, with 18 bases left between them. CDR3 length equals 17 residues. The CDR3 region is CSVEDPLARGSYNEQFF. As DNA, the CDR3 is TGCAGCGTTGAAGACCCCCTGGCCAGGGGCAGCTACAATGAGCAGTTCTTC.

This sequence joins TRBV4-1 and TRBJ2-7, with D maybe TRBD2 (7 bases). Deletions cut 1 base from V and 5 bases from J, with 15 bases between. The length of the CDR3 is 15 residues. Germline V gives CDR1 MGHRA, CDR2 YSYEKL. CDR3 region: CASSQAGGRFDEQYF. CDR3 sequence (DNA): TGCGCCAGCAGCCAAGCCGGGGGGCGGTTTGACGAGCAGTACTTC.

The chain has TRBV13 and TRBJ1-3; 9 positions agree with TRBD1. Germline CDR1 and CDR2: PRHDT and FYEKMQ (reference sequence). This CDR3 is 15 amino acids long. Germline trimming cut 2 bases from V and 4 bases from J; bases unmatched to any gene: 3. CDR3 sequence: CASSLSGTGGNTIYF. CDR3 in DNA: TGTGCCAGCAGCTTATCCGGGACAGGGGGAAACACCATATATTTT.

The J gene is TRBJ1-1, the V gene TRBV23-1; TRBD1 matches 11 bases. TRBV23-1 falls under the ORF class, with uncertain function. After removal of 3 bases from V and 6 bases from J, the junction contained 9 bases not matched to a gene. This CDR3 region has 16 residues. CDR3 sequence: CASSHCRTGGIAEAFF. DNA for the CDR3: TGCGCCAGCAGTCACTGCAGGACAGGGGGCATTGCTGAAGCTTTCTTT.

The genes are TRBV27 and TRBJ1-2; TRBD1 matches 9 bases. J was trimmed by 4 bases and V by 6 bases; bases with no gene match: 9. The CDR3 is 15 amino acids. Germline V gene sequence: CDR1 MNHEY, CDR2 SMNVEV (reference sequence). The CDR3 region is CASSPQGASGYGYTF. CDR3 bases: TGTGCCAGCAGCCCACAGGGGGCCTCTGGCTATGGCTACACCTTC.

This clone was found a few times. This chain links TRBV10-3 with TRBJ2-1; a weak D match, TRBD1 (6 bases). The V end lost 3 bases, the J end lost 1 base, and 7 bases lay between the germline ends. This CDR3 is 14 amino acids long. Germline CDR1 is ENHRY and CDR2 is SYGVKD. CDR3 in amino acids: CAISDQGSYNEQFF. Here the CDR3 DNA reads TGTGCCATCAGTGACCAGGGGTCCTACAATGAGCAGTTCTTC.

This clone was recorded a few times. The chain is built from TRBV20-1 and TRBJ2-7; 9 nucleotides agree with TRBD1. The CDR3 sequence is 14 residues long. Looked up from germline, CDR1 is DFQATT and CDR2 is SNEGSKA (reference sequence). The trim removed 3 bases at V and 3 bases at J, leaving 6 bases unmatched. In DNA form, the CDR3 reads TGCAGTGCTAGTTTCCCGGACAGGGGCTACGAGCAGTACTTC. Its protein is CSASFPDRGYEQYF.

CDR3 region: CSYTAVAGVGTQYF. Here the CDR3 DNA reads TGCAGCTACACGGCGGTAGCGGGGGTAGGTACGCAGTATTTT. The chain is built from TRBV29-1 and TRBJ2-3, with 9 bases identical to TRBD2. Trimming cost V 8 bases and J 8 bases; bases outside gene matches: 14. Germline V lookup: CDR1 SQVTM, CDR2 ANQGSEA. The CDR3 spans 14 residues.

This chain connects TRBV4-3 to TRBJ2-5, with D possibly TRBD2 on 5 matching bases. The germline V gene has CDR1 LGHNA and CDR2 YSLEER. The CDR3 consists of 13 residues. Trimming pared 4 bases from V and 3 bases from J, leaving 9 bases between. CDR3 coding DNA: TGCGCCAGCAGCCTGGTCGGGGAAGAGACCCAGTACTTC. It encodes CASSLVGEETQYF.

The J gene is TRBJ1-1, the V gene TRBV5-6; D possibly corresponds to TRBD1 (6 bases). V dropped 0 bases and J dropped 7 bases, with 10 bases sitting between them. This CDR3 contains 13 residues. Germline CDR1 is SGHDT and CDR2 is YYEEEE. The CDR3 DNA reads as TGTGCCAGCAGCTTGGGGGGGCGGAGTGAAGCTTTCTTT. Translation gives CASSLGGRSEAFF.

V gene TRBV11-2 combines with J gene TRBJ1-2; D gene uncertain. This CDR3 region has 12 residues. Looked up from germline, CDR1 is SGHAT and CDR2 is FQNNGV. Trimming stripped 0 bases from V and 8 bases from J, with 7 bases between. The DNA for the CDR3 is TGTGCCAGCAGCTTAGATGGCGGGGGCTACACCTTC. This translates into CASSLDGGGYTF.

The chain links TRBV30 to TRBJ1-2, with 8 bases identical to TRBD1. The V and J ends lost 1 base and 2 bases, in that order; junction bases with no gene match: 9. The CDR3 totals 16 residues. Per germline, CDR1 GTSNPN and CDR2 SVGIG (reference sequence). The CDR3, as DNA: TGTGCCTGGAGTGATCAGGGGGCGACCATGAACTATGGCTACACCTTC. It is translated as CAWSDQGATMNYGYTF.

The V and J genes are TRBV11-2 and TRBJ2-7, with TRBD2 matching over 8 bases. The CDR3 covers 18 residues. Unmatched junction bases numbered 15, after V lost 5 bases and J lost 0 bases. The germline V gene has CDR1 SGHAT and CDR2 FQNNGV. CDR3 DNA sequence: TGTGCCAGCAGCGACCCGAGGGGTAGCGGGGCTAGCTCCTACGAGCAGTACTTC. Its translation: CASSDPRGSGASSYEQYF.